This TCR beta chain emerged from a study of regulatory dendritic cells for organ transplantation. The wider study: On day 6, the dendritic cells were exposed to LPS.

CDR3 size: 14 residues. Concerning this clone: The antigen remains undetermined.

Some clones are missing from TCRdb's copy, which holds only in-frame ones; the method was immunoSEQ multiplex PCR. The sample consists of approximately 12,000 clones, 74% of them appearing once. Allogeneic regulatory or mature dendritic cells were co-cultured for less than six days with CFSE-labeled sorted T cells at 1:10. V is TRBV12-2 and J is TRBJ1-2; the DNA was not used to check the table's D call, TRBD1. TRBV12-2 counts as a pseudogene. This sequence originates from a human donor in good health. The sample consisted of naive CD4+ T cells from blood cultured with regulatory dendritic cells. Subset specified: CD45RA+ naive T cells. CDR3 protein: CASRLERQDYGYTF. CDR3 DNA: TGTGCAAGTCGCTTAGAACGACAGGACTATGGCTACACCTTC.